The rows below give T cell receptor beta chains drawn from one sample of a study of blood T cell repertoires in COVID-19. Clones were sequenced by immunoSEQ multiplex PCR, and TCRdb holds only the in-frame ones, with some missing. This sample has under 250,000 clones, with roughly 84% found just once. Sequencing was performed on peripheral blood. All receptors come from a woman over 75 with acute or convalescent COVID-19. Each CDR3 is given with its conserved first and last residue. The D gene is left open where the match is weak. Not every row has a clone size; where given, it reads once, few, many or a size class.

j_gene: TRBJ2-2; v_gene: TRBV24-1; abundance: NA; d_gene: NA; CDR3aa: CATSDPGHANTGELFF; CDR3nt: TGTGCCACCAGTGATCCCGGACACGCGAACACCGGGGAGCTGTTTTTT
j_gene: TRBJ1-4; v_gene: TRBV13; abundance: NA; d_gene: NA; CDR3aa: CASSLTIRGAANEKLFF; CDR3nt: TGTGCCAGCAGCTTAACGATCCGAGGAGCAGCTAATGAAAAACTGTTTTTT
j_gene: TRBJ1-1; v_gene: TRBV19; abundance: once; d_gene: NA; CDR3aa: CASSAGISNTEAFF; CDR3nt: TGTGCCAGTAGTGCAGGGATCTCGAACACTGAAGCTTTCTTT
j_gene: TRBJ1-1; v_gene: TRBV6-5; abundance: NA; d_gene: NA; CDR3aa: CASSPPGAMNTEAFF; CDR3nt: TGTGCCAGCAGTCCCCCTGGGGCGATGAACACTGAAGCTTTCTTT
j_gene: TRBJ1-6; v_gene: TRBV5-8; abundance: NA; d_gene: NA; CDR3aa: CASSPAGVWNSPLHF; CDR3nt: TGCGCCAGCAGCCCCGCGGGGGTCTGGAATTCACCCCTCCACTTT
j_gene: TRBJ2-7; v_gene: TRBV12-3/TRBV12-4; abundance: NA; d_gene: NA; CDR3aa: CASSSFYEQYF; CDR3nt: TGTGCCAGCAGTTCATTCTACGAGCAGTACTTC
j_gene: TRBJ1-2; v_gene: TRBV2; abundance: NA; d_gene: NA; CDR3aa: CASSEAGRAYGYTF; CDR3nt: TGTGCCAGCAGTGAAGCGGGGAGAGCGTATGGCTACACCTTC
j_gene: TRBJ2-3; v_gene: TRBV9; abundance: NA; d_gene: NA; CDR3aa: CASSVTGGGGLDTQYF; CDR3nt: TGTGCCAGCAGCGTCACCGGAGGGGGGGGACTAGATACGCAGTATTTT
j_gene: TRBJ1-6; v_gene: TRBV2; abundance: NA; d_gene: TRBD1; CDR3aa: CASSKRRDRGSPLHF; CDR3nt: TGTGCCAGCAGTAAGAGGCGGGACAGAGGTTCACCCCTCCACTTT
j_gene: TRBJ1-2; v_gene: TRBV27; abundance: few; d_gene: TRBD1; CDR3aa: CASSLAGDRVYGYTF; CDR3nt: TGTGCCAGCAGTTTAGCGGGGGACAGGGTATATGGCTACACCTTC
j_gene: TRBJ1-3; v_gene: TRBV29-1; abundance: NA; d_gene: NA; CDR3aa: CSVDGGQFGNTIYF; CDR3nt: TGCAGCGTTGATGGAGGACAGTTCGGAAACACCATATATTTT
j_gene: TRBJ1-6; v_gene: TRBV19; abundance: once; d_gene: NA; CDR3aa: CASGGWDSPLHF; CDR3nt: TGTGCCAGCGGGGGTTGGGATTCACCCCTCCACTTT
j_gene: TRBJ2-1; v_gene: TRBV4-2; abundance: NA; d_gene: NA; CDR3aa: CASSQDTGGQYNEQFF; CDR3nt: TGTGCCAGCAGCCAAGATACGGGGGGCCAATACAATGAGCAGTTCTTC
j_gene: TRBJ1-1; v_gene: TRBV5-4; abundance: few; d_gene: TRBD1; CDR3aa: CASSSQGMNTEAFF; CDR3nt: TGTGCCAGCAGCTCACAGGGGATGAACACTGAAGCTTTCTTT
j_gene: TRBJ1-1; v_gene: TRBV11-1; abundance: NA; d_gene: TRBD1; CDR3aa: CASSPRDRENTEAFF; CDR3nt: TGTGCCAGCAGCCCCCGGGACAGGGAGAACACTGAAGCTTTCTTT
j_gene: TRBJ1-1; v_gene: TRBV7-3; abundance: few; d_gene: NA; CDR3aa: CASSLDRNTEAFF; CDR3nt: TGTGCCAGCAGCCTCGACAGAAACACTGAAGCTTTCTTT
j_gene: TRBJ1-2; v_gene: TRBV19; abundance: NA; d_gene: NA; CDR3aa: CASSITGANYGYTF; CDR3nt: TGTGCCAGTAGTATTACTGGAGCTAACTATGGCTACACCTTC
j_gene: TRBJ1-2; v_gene: TRBV5-1; abundance: NA; d_gene: TRBD1; CDR3aa: CASNFGDRGGYGYTF; CDR3nt: TGCGCCAGCAACTTCGGGGACAGGGGCGGCTATGGCTACACCTTC
j_gene: TRBJ1-6; v_gene: TRBV19; abundance: NA; d_gene: TRBD1; CDR3aa: CASSITGGRSPLHF; CDR3nt: TGTGCCAGTAGTATCACAGGGGGCAGATCACCCCTCCACTTT
j_gene: TRBJ2-3; v_gene: TRBV5-1; abundance: NA; d_gene: TRBD2; CDR3aa: CASSWVAGSTDTQYF; CDR3nt: TGCGCCAGCAGCTGGGTAGCGGGGAGCACAGATACGCAGTATTTT
j_gene: TRBJ1-1; v_gene: TRBV24-1; abundance: NA; d_gene: NA; CDR3aa: CATSDLTYSGGEAFF; CDR3nt: TGTGCCACCAGTGATTTGACGTATTCGGGGGGGGAAGCTTTCTTT
j_gene: TRBJ1-6; v_gene: TRBV6-5; abundance: NA; d_gene: NA; CDR3aa: CASRRGGSYSPLHF; CDR3nt: TGTGCCAGCAGGCGGGGGGGGAGTTATTCACCCCTCCACTTT
j_gene: TRBJ2-3; v_gene: TRBV5-6; abundance: NA; d_gene: NA; CDR3aa: CASSLYGSMGRTDTQYF; CDR3nt: TGTGCCAGCAGCTTGTACGGGAGCATGGGGCGGACAGATACGCAGTATTTT
j_gene: TRBJ1-4; v_gene: TRBV6-5; abundance: NA; d_gene: TRBD1; CDR3aa: CASSRTGSSEKLFF; CDR3nt: TGTGCCAGCAGTCGGACAGGGAGTTCTGAAAAACTGTTTTTT